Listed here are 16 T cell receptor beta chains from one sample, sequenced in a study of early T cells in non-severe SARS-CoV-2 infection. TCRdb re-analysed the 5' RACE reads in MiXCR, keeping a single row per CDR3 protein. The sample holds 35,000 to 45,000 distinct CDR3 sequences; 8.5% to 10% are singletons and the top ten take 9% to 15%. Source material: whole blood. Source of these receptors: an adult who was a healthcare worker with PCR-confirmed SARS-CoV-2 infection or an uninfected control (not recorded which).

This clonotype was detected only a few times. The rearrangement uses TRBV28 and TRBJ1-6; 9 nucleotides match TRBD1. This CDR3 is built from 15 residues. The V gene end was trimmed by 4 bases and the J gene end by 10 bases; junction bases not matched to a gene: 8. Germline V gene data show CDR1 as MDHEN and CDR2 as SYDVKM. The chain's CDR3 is CASSSGQGLRSPLHF. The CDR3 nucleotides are TGTGCCAGCAGTTCGGGACAGGGATTGAGGTCACCCCTCCACTTT.

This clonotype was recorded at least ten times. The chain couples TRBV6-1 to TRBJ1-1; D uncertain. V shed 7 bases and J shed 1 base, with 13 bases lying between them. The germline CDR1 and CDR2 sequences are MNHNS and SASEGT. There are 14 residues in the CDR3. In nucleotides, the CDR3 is TGTGCCAGCATTGCGTGGGAAAAGAACACTGAAGCTTTCTTT. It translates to CASIAWEKNTEAFF.

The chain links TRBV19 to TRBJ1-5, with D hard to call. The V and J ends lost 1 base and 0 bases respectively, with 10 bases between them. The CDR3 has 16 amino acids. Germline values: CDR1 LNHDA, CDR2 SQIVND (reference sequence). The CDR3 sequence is CASSIGSGYSNQPQHF. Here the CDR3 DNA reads TGTGCCAGTAGTATAGGTTCCGGGTATAGCAATCAGCCCCAGCATTTT. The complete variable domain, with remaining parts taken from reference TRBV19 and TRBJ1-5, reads DGGITQSPKYLFRKEGQNVTLSCEQNLNHDAMYWYRQDPGQGLRLIYYSQIVNDFQKGDIAEGYSVSREKKESFPLTVTSAQKNPTAFYLCASSIGSGYSNQPQHFGDGTRLSIL.

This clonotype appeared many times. As DNA, the CDR3 is TGTGCCAGCAGCAGGGACAGCAATAGCAATCAGCCCCAGCATTTT. The encoded protein is CASSRDSNSNQPQHF. The chain employs TRBV2 and TRBJ1-5, with 7 bases aligning to TRBD1. The CDR3 runs 15 residues. Germline V gives CDR1 SNHLY, CDR2 FYNNEI. With 6 bases clipped from V and 0 bases from J, the junction kept 5 bases outside the gene matches. Combining the CDR3 with reference TRBV2 and TRBJ1-5 gives the whole variable domain EPEVTQTPSHQVTQMGQEVILRCVPISNHLYFYWYRQILGQKVEFLVSFYNNEISEKSEIFDDQFSVERPDGSNFTLKIRSTKLEDSAMYFCASSRDSNSNQPQHFGDGTRLSIL.

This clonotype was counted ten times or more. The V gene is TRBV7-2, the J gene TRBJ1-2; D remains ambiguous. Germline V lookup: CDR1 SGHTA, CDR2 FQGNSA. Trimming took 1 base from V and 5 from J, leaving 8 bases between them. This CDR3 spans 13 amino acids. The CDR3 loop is CASSLGGRYGYTF. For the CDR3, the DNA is TGTGCCAGCAGCTTAGGTGGTAGATATGGCTACACCTTC. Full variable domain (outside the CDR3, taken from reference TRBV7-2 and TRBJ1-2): GAGVSQSPSNKVTEKGKDVELRCDPISGHTALYWYRQSLGQGLEFLIYFQGNSAPDKSGLPSDRFSAERTGGSVSTLTIQRTQQEDSAVYLCASSLGGRYGYTFGSGTRLTVV.

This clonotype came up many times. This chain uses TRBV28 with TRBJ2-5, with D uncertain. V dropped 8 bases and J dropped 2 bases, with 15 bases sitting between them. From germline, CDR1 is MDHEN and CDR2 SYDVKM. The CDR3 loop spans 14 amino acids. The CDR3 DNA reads TGTGCCAGCGCCCCACCATCGGAGCAAGAGACCCAGTACTTC. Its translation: CASAPPSEQETQYF. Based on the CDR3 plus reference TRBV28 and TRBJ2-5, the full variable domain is DVKVTQSSRYLVKRTGEKVFLECVQDMDHENMFWYRQDPGLGLRLIYFSYDVKMKEKGDIPEGYSVSREKKERFSLILESASTNQTSMYLCASAPPSEQETQYFGPGTRLLVL.

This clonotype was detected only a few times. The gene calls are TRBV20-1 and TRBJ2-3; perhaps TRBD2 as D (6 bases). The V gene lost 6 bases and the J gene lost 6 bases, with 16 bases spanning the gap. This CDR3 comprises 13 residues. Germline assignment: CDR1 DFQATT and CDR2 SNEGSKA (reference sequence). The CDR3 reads CSAIGRAGDTQYF. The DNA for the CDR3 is TGCAGTGCCATCGGTCGGGCGGGGGATACGCAGTATTTT.

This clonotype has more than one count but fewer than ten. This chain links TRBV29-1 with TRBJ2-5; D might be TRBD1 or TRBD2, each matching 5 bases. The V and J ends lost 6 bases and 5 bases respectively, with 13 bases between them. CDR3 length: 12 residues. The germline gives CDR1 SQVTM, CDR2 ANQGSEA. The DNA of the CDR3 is TGCAGCGTGGGACCGGCACGGGAGACCCAGTACTTC. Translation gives CSVGPARETQYF.

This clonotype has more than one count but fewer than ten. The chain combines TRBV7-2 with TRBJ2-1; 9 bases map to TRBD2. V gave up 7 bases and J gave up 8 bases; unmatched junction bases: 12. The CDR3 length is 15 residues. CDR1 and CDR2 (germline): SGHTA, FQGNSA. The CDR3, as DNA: TGTGCCAGCACATTCGGCGGGGGGGCCTCTCATGAGCAGTTCTTC. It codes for CASTFGGGASHEQFF.

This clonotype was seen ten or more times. DNA for the CDR3: TGTGCCAGCAGCTTGGACAGTCTCCAAAACATTCAGTACTTC. It yields the protein CASSLDSLQNIQYF. The chain recombines TRBV5-6 with TRBJ2-4; D is unclear. Germline CDR1 is SGHDT and CDR2 is YYEEEE. V was shortened by 0 bases and J by 5 bases, with 9 bases between the two germline ends. This CDR3 contains 14 residues.

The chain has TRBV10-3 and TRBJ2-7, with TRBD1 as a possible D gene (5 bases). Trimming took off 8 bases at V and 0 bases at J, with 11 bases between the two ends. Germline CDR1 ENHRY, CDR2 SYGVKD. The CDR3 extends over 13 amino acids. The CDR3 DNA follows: TGTGCCATCCAGGGCTTGAGCTCCTACGAGCAGTACTTC. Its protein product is CAIQGLSSYEQYF.

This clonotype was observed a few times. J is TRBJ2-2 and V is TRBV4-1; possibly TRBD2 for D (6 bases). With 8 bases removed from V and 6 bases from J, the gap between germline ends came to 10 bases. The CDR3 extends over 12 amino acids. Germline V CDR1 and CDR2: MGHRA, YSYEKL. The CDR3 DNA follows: TGCGCCAGCTCCTGGAGGGCCGGGGAGCTGTTTTTT. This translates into CASSWRAGELFF.

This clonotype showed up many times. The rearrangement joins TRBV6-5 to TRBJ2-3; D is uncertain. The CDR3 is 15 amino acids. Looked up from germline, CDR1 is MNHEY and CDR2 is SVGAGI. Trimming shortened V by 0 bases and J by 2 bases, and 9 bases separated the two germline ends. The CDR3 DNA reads TGTGCCAGCAGTTACTCGAACGTCCCCACAGATACGCAGTATTTT. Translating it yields CASSYSNVPTDTQYF.

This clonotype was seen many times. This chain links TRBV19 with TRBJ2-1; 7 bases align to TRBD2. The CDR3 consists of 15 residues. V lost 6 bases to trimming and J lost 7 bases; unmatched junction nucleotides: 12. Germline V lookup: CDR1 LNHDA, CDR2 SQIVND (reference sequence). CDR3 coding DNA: TGTGCCAGTAGAGCCATCCCTAGGACTAGTAATGAGCAGTTCTTC. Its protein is CASRAIPRTSNEQFF.

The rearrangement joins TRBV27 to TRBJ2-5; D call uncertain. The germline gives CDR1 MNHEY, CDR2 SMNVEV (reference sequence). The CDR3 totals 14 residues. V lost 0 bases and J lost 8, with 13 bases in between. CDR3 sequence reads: CASSLSFGVPTQYF. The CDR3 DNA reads TGTGCCAGCAGTTTATCTTTTGGGGTACCTACCCAGTACTTC.

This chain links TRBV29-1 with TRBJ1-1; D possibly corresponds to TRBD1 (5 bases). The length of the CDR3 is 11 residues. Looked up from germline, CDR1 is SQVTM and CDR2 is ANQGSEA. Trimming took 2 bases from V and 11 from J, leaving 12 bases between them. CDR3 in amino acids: CSVEQGKDAFF. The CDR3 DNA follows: TGCAGCGTTGAACAGGGTAAGGACGCTTTCTTT.